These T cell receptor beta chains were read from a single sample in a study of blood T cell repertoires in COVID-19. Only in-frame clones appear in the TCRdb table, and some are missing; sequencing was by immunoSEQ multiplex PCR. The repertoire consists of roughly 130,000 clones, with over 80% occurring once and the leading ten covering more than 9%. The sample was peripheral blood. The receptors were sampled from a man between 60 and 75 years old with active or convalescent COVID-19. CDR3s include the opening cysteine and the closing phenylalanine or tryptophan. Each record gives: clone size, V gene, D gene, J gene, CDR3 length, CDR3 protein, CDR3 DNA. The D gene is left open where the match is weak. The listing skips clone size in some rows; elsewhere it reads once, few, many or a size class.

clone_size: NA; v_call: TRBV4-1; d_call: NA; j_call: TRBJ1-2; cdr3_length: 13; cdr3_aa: CASSQRTGWGYTF; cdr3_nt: TGCGCCAGCAGCCAACGAACCGGGTGGGGCTACACCTTC
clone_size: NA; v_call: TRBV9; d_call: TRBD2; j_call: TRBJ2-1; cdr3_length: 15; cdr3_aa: CASSPSGSPYNEQFF; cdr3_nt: TGTGCCAGCAGCCCTAGCGGGAGCCCCTACAATGAGCAGTTCTTC
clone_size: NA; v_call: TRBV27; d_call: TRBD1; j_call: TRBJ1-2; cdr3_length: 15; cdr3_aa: CASSLGDRGFYGYTF; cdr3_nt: TGTGCCAGCAGTTTGGGCGACAGGGGCTTTTATGGCTACACCTTC
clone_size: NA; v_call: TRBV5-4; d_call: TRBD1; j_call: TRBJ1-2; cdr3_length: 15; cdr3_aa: CASSPSTGGAGGYTF; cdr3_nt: TGTGCCAGCAGCCCTTCAACAGGGGGCGCCGGTGGCTACACCTTC
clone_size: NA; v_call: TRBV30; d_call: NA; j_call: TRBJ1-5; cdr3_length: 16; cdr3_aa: CAWSVRWTAINQPQHF; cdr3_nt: TGTGCCTGGAGTGTACGCTGGACAGCCATCAATCAGCCCCAGCATTTT
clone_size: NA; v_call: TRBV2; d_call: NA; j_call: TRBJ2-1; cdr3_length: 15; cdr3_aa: CASSATRLSYNEQFF; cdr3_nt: TGTGCCAGCAGTGCTACCAGGCTGTCCTACAATGAGCAGTTCTTC
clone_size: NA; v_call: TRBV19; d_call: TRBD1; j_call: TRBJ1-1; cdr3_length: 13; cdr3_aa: CASRNRGGTEAFF; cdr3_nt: TGTGCCAGTAGAAACAGGGGAGGCACTGAAGCTTTCTTT
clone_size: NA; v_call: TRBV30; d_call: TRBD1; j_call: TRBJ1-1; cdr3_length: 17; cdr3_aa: CAWSPIGQGKRDTEAFF; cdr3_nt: TGTGCCTGGAGTCCGATAGGACAGGGAAAGCGAGACACTGAAGCTTTCTTT
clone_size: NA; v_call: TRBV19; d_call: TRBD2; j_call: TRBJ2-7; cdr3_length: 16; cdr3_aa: CASKSSSGGPYAEQYF; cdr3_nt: TGTGCCAGTAAATCTTCGTCGGGAGGGCCGTATGCCGAGCAGTACTTC
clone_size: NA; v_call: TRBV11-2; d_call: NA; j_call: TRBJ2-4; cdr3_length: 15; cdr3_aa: CASSLEAGTRNIQYF; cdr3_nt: TGTGCCAGCAGCTTGGAAGCCGGGACAAGGAACATTCAGTACTTC
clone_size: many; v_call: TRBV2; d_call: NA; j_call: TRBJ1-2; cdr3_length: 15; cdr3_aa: CAGRRDLGGKYGYTF; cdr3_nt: TGTGCCGGCCGGCGGGACCTCGGGGGAAAGTATGGCTACACCTTC
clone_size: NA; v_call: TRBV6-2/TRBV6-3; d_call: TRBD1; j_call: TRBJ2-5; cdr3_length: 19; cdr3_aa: CASSYSTWMGTGGRETQYF; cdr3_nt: TGTGCCAGCAGTTACTCGACTTGGATGGGGACAGGGGGCCGAGAGACCCAGTACTTC
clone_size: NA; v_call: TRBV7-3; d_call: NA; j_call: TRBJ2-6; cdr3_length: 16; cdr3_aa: CASSPQAGAGANVLTF; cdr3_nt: TGTGCCAGCAGCCCTCAAGCAGGGGCTGGGGCCAACGTCCTGACTTTC
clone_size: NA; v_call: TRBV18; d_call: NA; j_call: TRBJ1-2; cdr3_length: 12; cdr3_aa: CASSPDSPGYTF; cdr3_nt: TGTGCCAGCTCACCAGACAGTCCTGGCTACACCTTC
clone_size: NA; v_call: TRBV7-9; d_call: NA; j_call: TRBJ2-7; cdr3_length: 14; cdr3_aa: CASSLDPGRYEQYF; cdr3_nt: TGTGCCAGCAGCTTAGACCCGGGAAGATACGAGCAGTACTTC
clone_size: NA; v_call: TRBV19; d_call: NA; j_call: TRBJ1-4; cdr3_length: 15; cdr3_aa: CASSMTRVANEKLFF; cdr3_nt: TGTGCCAGTAGTATGACCAGGGTTGCTAATGAAAAACTGTTTTTT
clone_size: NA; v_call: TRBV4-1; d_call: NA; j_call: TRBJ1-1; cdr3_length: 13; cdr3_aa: CASRGGAGPEAFF; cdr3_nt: TGCGCCAGCAGGGGGGGGGCCGGGCCTGAAGCTTTCTTT
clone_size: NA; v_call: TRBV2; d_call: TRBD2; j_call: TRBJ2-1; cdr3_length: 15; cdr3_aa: CASSEGTSGSNEQFF; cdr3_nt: TGTGCCAGCAGTGAGGGGACTAGCGGGAGTAATGAGCAGTTCTTC
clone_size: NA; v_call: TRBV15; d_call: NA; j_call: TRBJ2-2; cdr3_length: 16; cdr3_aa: CATSRDNLANTGELFF; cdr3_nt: TGTGCCACCAGCAGAGATAATTTAGCGAACACCGGGGAGCTGTTTTTT
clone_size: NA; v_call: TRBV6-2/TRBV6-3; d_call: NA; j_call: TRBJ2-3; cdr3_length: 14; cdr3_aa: CASSYLSGPDTQYF; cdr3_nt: TGTGCCAGCAGTTACTTGAGCGGCCCAGATACGCAGTATTTT
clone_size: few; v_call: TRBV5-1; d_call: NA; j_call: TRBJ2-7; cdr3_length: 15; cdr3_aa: CASSAGTGRSYEQYF; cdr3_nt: TGCGCCAGCAGCGCCGGGACTGGACGCTCCTACGAGCAGTACTTC
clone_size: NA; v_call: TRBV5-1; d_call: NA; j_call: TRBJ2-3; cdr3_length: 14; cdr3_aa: CASSLTTGSDTQYF; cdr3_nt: TGCGCCAGCAGCTTGACGACTGGTTCAGATACGCAGTATTTT
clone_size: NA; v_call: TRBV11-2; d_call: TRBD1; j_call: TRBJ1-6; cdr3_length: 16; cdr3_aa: CASSSRDSSYNSPLHF; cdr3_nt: TGTGCCAGCAGCTCCCGGGACAGCTCCTATAATTCACCCCTCCACTTT
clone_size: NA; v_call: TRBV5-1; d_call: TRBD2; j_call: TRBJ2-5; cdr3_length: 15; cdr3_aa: CASSLGGRSDETQYF; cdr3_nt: TGCGCCAGCAGCTTGGGCGGGAGATCTGATGAGACCCAGTACTTC
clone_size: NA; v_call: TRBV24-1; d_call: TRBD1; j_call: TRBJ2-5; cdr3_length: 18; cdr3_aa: CATSDLPRGRRYQETQYF; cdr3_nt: TGTGCCACCAGTGATTTGCCCAGGGGGCGCCGGTACCAAGAGACCCAGTACTTC
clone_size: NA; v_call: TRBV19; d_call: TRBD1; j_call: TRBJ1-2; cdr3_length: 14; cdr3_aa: CASSEDRSNYGYTF; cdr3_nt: TGTGCCAGTAGTGAGGACAGGAGTAACTATGGCTACACCTTC
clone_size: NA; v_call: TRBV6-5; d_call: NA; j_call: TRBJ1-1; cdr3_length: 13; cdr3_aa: CASSYGGGTEAFF; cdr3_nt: TGTGCCAGCAGTTACGGGGGGGGTACTGAAGCTTTCTTT
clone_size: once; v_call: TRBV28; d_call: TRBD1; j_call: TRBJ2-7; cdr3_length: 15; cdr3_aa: CASSSWTGGSYEQYF; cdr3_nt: TGTGCCAGCAGTTCCTGGACAGGGGGCTCCTACGAGCAGTACTTC
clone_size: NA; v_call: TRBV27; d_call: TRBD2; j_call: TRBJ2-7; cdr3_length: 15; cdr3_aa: CASRPTSGRAYEQYF; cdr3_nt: TGTGCCAGCAGACCCACTAGCGGGAGGGCCTACGAGCAGTACTTC
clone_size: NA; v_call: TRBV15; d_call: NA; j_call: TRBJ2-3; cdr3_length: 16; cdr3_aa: CATSQTWDSRTDTQYF; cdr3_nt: TGTGCCACCAGCCAAACCTGGGACTCCCGCACAGATACGCAGTATTTT
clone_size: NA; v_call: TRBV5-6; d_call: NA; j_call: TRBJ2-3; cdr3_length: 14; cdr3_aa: CASSLDRSTDTQYF; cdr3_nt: TGTGCCAGCAGCTTGGACAGGAGCACAGATACGCAGTATTTT
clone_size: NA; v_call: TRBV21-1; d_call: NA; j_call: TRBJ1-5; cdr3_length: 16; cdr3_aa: CASSVTLRRSGQPQHF; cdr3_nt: TGTGCCAGCAGCGTTACACTTCGACGGAGCGGGCAGCCCCAGCATTTT